The 7 T cell receptor beta chains below were found in one sample sequenced in a study of cytomegalovirus exposure and HLA in healthy donors. Amplification used 60 Vbeta primers and 13 Jbeta primers. The data were produced by immunoSEQ multiplex PCR, yet TCRdb's version contains in-frame clones alone and is incomplete. The sample includes roughly 250,000 clones, just under 85% seen only once; the top ten take 2% to 2.5%. The material sequenced was PBMCs. All receptors come from a middle-aged woman in good health and CMV-seropositive.

The V gene is TRBV27, the J gene TRBJ2-3; D may be TRBD1 (6 bases). The CDR3 covers 15 residues. The V end lost 4 bases, the J end lost 3 bases, and 14 bases lay between the germline ends. Per germline, CDR1 MNHEY and CDR2 SMNVEV (reference sequence). The CDR3 spells CASSSPFRGTDTQYF. As DNA, the CDR3 is TGTGCCAGCAGTTCGCCTTTCAGGGGAACAGATACGCAGTATTTT.

This sequence joins TRBV10-3 and TRBJ2-7, with D possibly being TRBD2 (6 bases). Germline V gives CDR1 ENHRY, CDR2 SYGVKD. V dropped 8 bases and J dropped 6 bases, with 20 bases sitting between them. The CDR3 is 14 residues long. The CDR3 reads CAIAGRGGMSEQYF. In DNA form, the CDR3 reads TGTGCCATCGCGGGGAGAGGAGGGATGAGCGAGCAGTACTTC.

This clone was detected once. CDR3 amino acids: CASSPVSADRTYEQYF. The CDR3 nucleotides read TGTGCCAGCAGTCCCGTCTCAGCGGATAGGACCTACGAGCAGTACTTC. V is TRBV14 and J is TRBJ2-7; D might be TRBD2 (5 bases). V lost 6 bases, J lost 2 bases, and 20 bases lay in between. This CDR3 comprises 16 residues. Germline CDR1 and CDR2: SGHDN and FVKESK. The variable domain in full, with the rest retrieved from reference TRBV14 and TRBJ2-7, is EAGVTQFPSHSVIEKGQTVTLRCDPISGHDNLYWYRRVMGKEIKFLLHFVKESKQDESGMPNNRFLAERTGGTYSTLKVQPAELEDSGVYFCASSPVSADRTYEQYFGPGTRLTVT.

The chain is built from TRBV10-3 and TRBJ1-1; weak D call: TRBD1 (6 bases). The CDR3 contains 14 residues. CDR1 and CDR2 (germline): ENHRY, SYGVKD. The V and J ends lost 8 bases and 2 bases respectively, with 15 bases between them. The CDR3 reads CAIWRGGGNTEAFF. CDR3 sequence (DNA): TGTGCCATCTGGAGGGGAGGGGGTAACACTGAAGCTTTCTTT.

This clone turned up a few times. This sequence joins TRBV27 and TRBJ2-2, with TRBD1 matching over 10 bases. J gave up 6 bases and V 7 bases, and 5 bases lay outside the gene matches. This CDR3 has 14 residues. Germline V gene data show CDR1 as MNHEY and CDR2 as SMNVEV (reference sequence). The CDR3 here is CASKRQGASGELFF. The CDR3 nucleotides read TGTGCCAGCAAAAGACAGGGGGCCTCCGGGGAGCTGTTTTTT.

The chain combines TRBV14 with TRBJ2-4; D possibly corresponds to TRBD1 (6 bases). Germline V gene data show CDR1 as SGHDN and CDR2 as FVKESK. The CDR3 sequence is 20 residues long. Trimming removed 4 bases at V and 0 bases at J, with 25 bases between. The CDR3 DNA reads TGTGCCAGCAGCCCAGGCTTGGGGGCGGGTGAACTATTAGCCAAAAACATTCAGTACTTC. Encoded protein: CASSPGLGAGELLAKNIQYF.

The chain carries TRBV28 and TRBJ1-2, with D hard to call. Deletions cut 11 bases from V and 4 bases from J, with 11 bases between. This CDR3 comprises 11 residues. Germline V gene data show CDR1 as MDHEN and CDR2 as SYDVKM. DNA for the CDR3: TGTGCCCACGAGGGATTCTATGGCTACACCTTC. Its translation is CAHEGFYGYTF.